These T cell receptor beta chains were read from a single sample in a study of OX40 agonist ivuxolimab in advanced cancers. The table came from immunoSEQ multiplex PCR; TCRdb's copy has only in-frame clones and leaves some out. The table lists tens of thousands of clones, roughly 84% of them singletons. This material consisted of CD4+ or CD8+ T cells sorted from blood, taken in a trial of the OX40 agonist ivuxolimab. The receptors shown here come from an adult with an advanced solid tumor such as melanoma, head and neck, liver or kidney cancer. Both conserved end residues are part of each CDR3. Fields, in order: D gene, J gene, clone size, V gene, CDR3 protein, CDR3 DNA. A D gene is named only where the DNA matches it firmly. Expanded clones get a size class; other rows say once, few or many, or leave the size out.

>.|TRBJ1-2|.|TRBV7-3
CASSLAYSVRGYTF
TGTGCCAGCAGCTTAGCGTACAGCGTTCGGGGCTACACCTTC
>.|TRBJ1-6|.|TRBV27
CASSSSSYNSPLHF
TGTGCCAGCTCCTCAAGCTCCTATAATTCACCCCTCCACTTT
>TRBD1|TRBJ2-1|.|TRBV5-1
CASTKGDSSTLGNEQFF
TGCGCCAGCACAAAGGGGGACAGTTCGACTCTGGGGAATGAGCAGTTCTTC
>.|TRBJ1-1|few|TRBV15
CATSSRGEGKTEAFF
TGTGCCACCAGCAGTAGGGGGGAAGGTAAGACTGAAGCTTTCTTT
>.|TRBJ2-5|.|TRBV28
CASSPLKKGGWETQYF
TGTGCCAGCAGTCCCCTGAAGAAGGGGGGCTGGGAGACCCAGTACTTC
>.|TRBJ2-2|.|TRBV7-9
CASSLVGVSGGELFF
TGTGCCAGCAGCTTAGTGGGAGTCTCGGGCGGGGAGCTGTTTTTT
>.|TRBJ2-1|.|TRBV5-4
CASSQGGGRAGTNEQFF
TGTGCCAGCAGCCAGGGGGGGGGCAGAGCGGGGACCAATGAGCAGTTCTTC
>.|TRBJ1-1|once|TRBV19
CASSIYGKTGEAFF
TGTGCCAGTAGTATTTATGGAAAAACAGGGGAAGCTTTCTTT
>TRBD1|TRBJ2-5|once|TRBV5-1
CASSEPGQGETQYF
TGCGCCAGCAGCGAACCGGGACAGGGAGAGACCCAGTACTTC
>.|TRBJ2-2|once|TRBV11-3
CASSLFRTGELFF
TGTGCCAGCAGCTTATTCCGGACCGGGGAGCTGTTTTTT
>.|TRBJ1-5|.|TRBV19
CASTRGWDRNQPQHF
TGTGCCAGCACCCGTGGGTGGGACCGGAATCAGCCCCAGCATTTT
>.|TRBJ1-6|once|TRBV28
CASKRLSNSPLHF
TGTGCCAGCAAAAGGCTTAGTAATTCACCCCTCCACTTT
>TRBD1|TRBJ1-5|.|TRBV19
CASRGTGVYSNQPQHF
TGTGCCAGTCGAGGGACAGGGGTTTATAGCAATCAGCCCCAGCATTTT
>TRBD2|TRBJ2-3|few|TRBV7-3
CASSSLTSGTDTQYF
TGTGCCAGCAGCTCGTTGACTAGCGGCACAGATACGCAGTATTTT
>.|TRBJ2-7|.|TRBV18
CASSPPRVRADYEQYF
TGTGCCAGCTCACCACCGCGGGTCCGGGCGGACTACGAGCAGTACTTC
>.|TRBJ2-5|.|TRBV19
CASNPGPGSSKTQYF
TGTGCCAGTAATCCGGGCCCCGGGTCGAGTAAGACCCAGTACTTC
>.|TRBJ1-5|.|TRBV19
CASKWAGNQPQHF
TGTGCCAGTAAGTGGGCAGGTAATCAGCCCCAGCATTTT
>TRBD1|TRBJ1-2|.|TRBV5-4
CASRGQSPYGYTF
TGTGCCAGCAGGGGACAGTCACCCTATGGCTACACCTTC
>TRBD1|TRBJ1-2|.|TRBV28
CASSYPGQGIGYTF
TGTGCCAGCAGTTATCCCGGACAGGGGATAGGCTACACCTTC
>.|TRBJ2-5|.|TRBV5-4
CASSQLDREETQYF
TGTGCCAGCAGCCAATTGGACAGAGAAGAGACCCAGTACTTC
>.|TRBJ1-3|once|TRBV10-2
CASSEGQPYAGNTIYF
TGCGCCAGCAGTGAGGGACAGCCCTATGCTGGAAACACCATATATTTT
>.|TRBJ1-4|.|TRBV5-4
CASTLGPSEKLFF
TGTGCCAGCACCCTGGGGCCGAGTGAAAAACTGTTTTTT
>TRBD1|TRBJ2-1|.|TRBV29-1
CSSSVARGPGVEQFF
TGCAGCTCTTCGGTGGCCAGGGGGCCTGGTGTTGAGCAGTTCTTC
>TRBD1|TRBJ1-3|.|TRBV5-6
CASSLAGTAGNTIYF
TGTGCCAGCAGCTTGGCCGGGACAGCTGGAAACACCATATATTTT
>.|TRBJ2-3|once|TRBV18
CASFYTSSTDTQYF
TGTGCCAGCTTCTATACATCTAGCACAGATACGCAGTATTTT
>TRBD1|TRBJ1-1|.|TRBV27
CASRGQVNTEAFF
TGTGCCAGCAGGGGACAGGTGAACACTGAAGCTTTCTTT
>TRBD2|TRBJ2-5|.|TRBV4-1
CASSQSGTSGFGETQYF
TGCGCCAGCAGCCAATCCGGGACTAGCGGTTTCGGAGAGACCCAGTACTTC
>.|TRBJ2-2|.|TRBV5-1
CASRPGAGELFF
TGCGCCAGCAGGCCAGGCGCCGGGGAGCTGTTTTTT
>TRBD1|TRBJ1-5|once|TRBV29-1
CSVLEFSTGTGGNQPQHF
TGCAGCGTCCTAGAGTTCTCGACCGGGACAGGGGGAAATCAGCCCCAGCATTTT
>TRBD1|TRBJ2-2|.|TRBV7-9
CASRPTPGTGVTGELFF
TGTGCCAGCAGACCCACCCCCGGGACAGGGGTTACCGGGGAGCTGTTTTTT
>.|TRBJ1-6|few|TRBV25-1
CASSDRSYSPLHF
TGTGCCAGCAGTGACAGGAGCTATTCACCCCTCCACTTT